This T cell receptor beta chain was observed in a study of T cell responses to AZD1222 COVID-19 vaccine. Study-level points and caveats: Repertoires in all cases were sampled only once the peak T cell response had passed.

Some clones are missing from TCRdb's copy, which holds only in-frame ones; the method was immunoSEQ multiplex PCR. The sample has 150,000 to 200,000 clones, 90% to 95% seen once. A remark on this clone: Antigen specificity is unknown.

Germline V lookup: CDR1 SGHDN, CDR2 FVKESK. Trimming stripped 0 bases from V and 1 base from J, with 7 bases between. CDR3 size: 15 residues. The rearrangement uses TRBV14 and TRBJ2-1, with no clear D. The specimen comprised peripheral blood, sampled 28 days after the second AZD1222 dose. The receptor was derived from an adult who received the AZD1222 COVID-19 vaccine. CDR3 DNA: TGTGCCAGCAGCCAAGAGATCGGATCCTACAATGAGCAGTTCTTC. This sequence encodes CASSQEIGSYNEQFF.